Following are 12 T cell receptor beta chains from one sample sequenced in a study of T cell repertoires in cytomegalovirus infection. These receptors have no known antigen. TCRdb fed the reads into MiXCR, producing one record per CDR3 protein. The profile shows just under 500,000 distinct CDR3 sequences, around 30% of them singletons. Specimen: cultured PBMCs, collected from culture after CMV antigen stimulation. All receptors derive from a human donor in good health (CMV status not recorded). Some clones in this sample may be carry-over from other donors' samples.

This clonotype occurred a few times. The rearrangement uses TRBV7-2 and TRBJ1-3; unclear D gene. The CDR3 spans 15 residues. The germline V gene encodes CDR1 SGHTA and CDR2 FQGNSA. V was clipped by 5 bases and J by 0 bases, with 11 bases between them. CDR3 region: CASSPQEFSGNTIYF. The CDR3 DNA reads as TGTGCCAGCAGCCCCCAAGAGTTCTCTGGAAACACCATATATTTT.

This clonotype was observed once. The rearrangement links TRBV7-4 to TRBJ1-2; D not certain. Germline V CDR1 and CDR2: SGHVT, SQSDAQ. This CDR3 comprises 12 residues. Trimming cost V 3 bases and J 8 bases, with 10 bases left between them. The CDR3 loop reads CASSFRSEGYTF. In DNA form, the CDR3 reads TGTGCCAGCAGCTTCAGGTCAGAAGGCTACACCTTC.

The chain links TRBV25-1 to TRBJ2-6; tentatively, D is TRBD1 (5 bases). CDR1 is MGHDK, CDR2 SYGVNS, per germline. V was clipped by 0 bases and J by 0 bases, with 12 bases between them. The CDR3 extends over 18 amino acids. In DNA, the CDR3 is TGTGCCAGCAGTGAATACCCGCAGGGCGACTCTGGGGCCAACGTCCTGACTTTC. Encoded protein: CASSEYPQGDSGANVLTF.

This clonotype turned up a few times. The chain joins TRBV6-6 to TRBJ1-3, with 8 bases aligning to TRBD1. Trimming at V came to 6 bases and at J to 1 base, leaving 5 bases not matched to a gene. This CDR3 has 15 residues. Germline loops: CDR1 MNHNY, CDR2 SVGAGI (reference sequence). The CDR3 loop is CASSPWTGSGNTIYF. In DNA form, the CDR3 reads TGTGCCAGCAGCCCCTGGACAGGGTCTGGAAACACCATATATTTT.

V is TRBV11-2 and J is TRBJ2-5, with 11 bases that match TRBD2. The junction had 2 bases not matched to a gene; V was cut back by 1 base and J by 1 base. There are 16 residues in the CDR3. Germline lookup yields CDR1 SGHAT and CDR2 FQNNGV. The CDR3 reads CASSLGLAGRQETQYF. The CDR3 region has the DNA TGTGCCAGCAGCTTAGGACTAGCGGGACGCCAAGAGACCCAGTACTTC.

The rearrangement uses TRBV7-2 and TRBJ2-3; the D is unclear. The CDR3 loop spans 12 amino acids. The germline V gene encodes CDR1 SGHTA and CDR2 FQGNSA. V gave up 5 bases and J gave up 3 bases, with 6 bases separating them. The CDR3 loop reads CASSIQTDTQYF. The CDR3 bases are TGTGCCAGCAGCATTCAGACAGATACGCAGTATTTT.

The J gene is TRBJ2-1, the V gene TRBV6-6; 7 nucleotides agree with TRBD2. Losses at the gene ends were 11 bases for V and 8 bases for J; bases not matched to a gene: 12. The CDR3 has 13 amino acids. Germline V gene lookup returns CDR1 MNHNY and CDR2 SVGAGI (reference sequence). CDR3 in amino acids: CAFRRGGADEQFF. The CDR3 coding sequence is TGTGCCTTCCGCCGGGGAGGGGCGGATGAGCAGTTCTTC.

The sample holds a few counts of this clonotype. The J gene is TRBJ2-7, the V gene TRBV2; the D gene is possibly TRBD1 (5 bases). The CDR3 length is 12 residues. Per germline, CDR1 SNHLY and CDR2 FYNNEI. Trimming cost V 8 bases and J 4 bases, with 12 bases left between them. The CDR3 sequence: CASRAQGYEQYF. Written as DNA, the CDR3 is TGTGCCAGCCGGGCCCAGGGTTACGAGCAGTACTTC.

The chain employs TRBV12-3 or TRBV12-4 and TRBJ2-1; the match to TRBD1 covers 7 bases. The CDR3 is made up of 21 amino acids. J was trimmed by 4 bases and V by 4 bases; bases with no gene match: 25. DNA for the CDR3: TGTGCCAGCAGTTCCCCGGACGGGTTGACAGGGTATCATAGGTCATACAATGAGCAGTTCTTC. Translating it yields CASSSPDGLTGYHRSYNEQFF.

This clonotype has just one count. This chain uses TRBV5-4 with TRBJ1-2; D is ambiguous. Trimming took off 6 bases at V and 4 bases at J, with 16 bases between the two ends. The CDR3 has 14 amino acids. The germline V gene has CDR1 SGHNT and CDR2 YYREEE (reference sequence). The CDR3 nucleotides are TGTGCCAGCACGCCGGAGCGTACTAGCTATGGCTACACCTTC. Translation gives CASTPERTSYGYTF. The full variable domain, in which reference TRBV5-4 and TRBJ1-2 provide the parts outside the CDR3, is ETGVTQSPTHLIKTRGQQVTLRCSSQSGHNTVSWYQQALGQGPQFIFQYYREEENGRGNFPPRFSGLQFPNYSSELNVNALELDDSALYLCASTPERTSYGYTFGSGTRLTVV.

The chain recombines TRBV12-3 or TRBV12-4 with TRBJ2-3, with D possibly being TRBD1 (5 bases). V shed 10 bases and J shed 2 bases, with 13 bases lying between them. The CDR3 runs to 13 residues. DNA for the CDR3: TGTGCCACCCGCCCGACAGACACAGATACGCAGTATTTT. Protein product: CATRPTDTDTQYF.

CDR3 bases: TGTGCCAGCAGTTTAGTAGGACCTTTCTGGGAGCAGTTCTTC. Protein sequence: CASSLVGPFWEQFF. This sequence joins TRBV28 and TRBJ2-1; no clear D. From germline, CDR1 is MDHEN and CDR2 SYDVKM. The CDR3 extends over 14 amino acids. Trimming stripped 2 bases from V and 10 bases from J, with 15 bases between. The full variable domain, in which reference TRBV28 and TRBJ2-1 provide the parts outside the CDR3, is DVKVTQSSRYLVKRTGEKVFLECVQDMDHENMFWYRQDPGLGLRLIYFSYDVKMKEKGDIPEGYSVSREKKERFSLILESASTNQTSMYLCASSLVGPFWEQFFGPGTRLTVL.